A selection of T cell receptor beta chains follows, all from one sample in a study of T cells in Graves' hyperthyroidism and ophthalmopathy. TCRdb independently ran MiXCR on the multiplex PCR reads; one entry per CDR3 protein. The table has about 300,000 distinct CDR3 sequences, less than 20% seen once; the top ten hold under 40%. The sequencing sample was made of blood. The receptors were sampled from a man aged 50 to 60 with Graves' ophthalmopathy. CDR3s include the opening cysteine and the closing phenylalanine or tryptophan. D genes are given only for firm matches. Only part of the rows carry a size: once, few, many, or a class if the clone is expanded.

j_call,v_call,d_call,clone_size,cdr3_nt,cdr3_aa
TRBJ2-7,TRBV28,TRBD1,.,TGTGCCAGCAGTAACCAAGGGGGGGCCGGGACAGGGAGCTACGAGCAGTACTTC,CASSNQGGAGTGSYEQYF
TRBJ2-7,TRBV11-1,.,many,TGTGCCAGCACATCCTTGGCCACTGGTGGGGAGCAGTACTTC,CASTSLATGGEQYF
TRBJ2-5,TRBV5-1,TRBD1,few,TGCGCCAGCAGCCCCTTGAAGCAGGGGGAAGAGACCCAGTACTTC,CASSPLKQGEETQYF
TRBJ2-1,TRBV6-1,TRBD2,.,TGTGCCAGCAGTGAAAGGGGCTGGGGGACTAGCGGGAGGGCCTCCCCTGAGCAGTTCTTC,CASSERGWGTSGRASPEQFF
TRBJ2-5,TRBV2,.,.,TGTGCCAGCACCGGGGGTGGGTTCTCGGAGACCCAGTACTTC,CASTGGGFSETQYF
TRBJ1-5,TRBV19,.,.,TGTGCCAGTAACCCCCAGGGTGATCAGCCCCAGCATTTT,CASNPQGDQPQHF
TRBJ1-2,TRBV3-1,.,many,TGTGCCAGCAGCTCTCGAACCGGGACTCAACCTTATGGCTACACCTTC,CASSSRTGTQPYGYTF
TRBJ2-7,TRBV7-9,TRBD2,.,TGTGCCAGCGGCATAGCGGGAGGCTACGAGCAGTACTTC,CASGIAGGYEQYF
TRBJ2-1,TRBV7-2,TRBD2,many,TGTGCCAGCAGCCCCACTGGACTAGCGGGTGAGCAGTTCTTC,CASSPTGLAGEQFF
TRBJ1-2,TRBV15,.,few,TGTGCCACCAGCAGAGACGGGTATAACTATGGCTACACCTTC,CATSRDGYNYGYTF
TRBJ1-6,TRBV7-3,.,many,TGTGCCAGCAGTTACTACAAGGGTTCACCCCTCCACTTT,CASSYYKGSPLHF
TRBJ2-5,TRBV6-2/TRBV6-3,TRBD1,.,TGTGCCAGCAGTCCCGGACAGGGGAGAGGGGAGACCCAGTACTTC,CASSPGQGRGETQYF
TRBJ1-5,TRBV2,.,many,TGTGCCAGCAGTCGGGCTAGAAATCAGCCCCAGCATTTT,CASSRARNQPQHF
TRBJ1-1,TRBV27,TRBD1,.,TGTGCCAGCAGTCCGGACAGGGCGGGGTACACTGAAGCTTTCTTT,CASSPDRAGYTEAFF
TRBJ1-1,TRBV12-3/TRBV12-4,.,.,TGTGCCAGCAGGTGGGGTATTCTTGAAGCTTTCTTT,CASRWGILEAFF
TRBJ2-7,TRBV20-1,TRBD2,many,TGCAGTGCCCGTACTAGCGGGAGGTCCTACGAGCAGTACTTC,CSARTSGRSYEQYF
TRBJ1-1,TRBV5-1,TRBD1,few,TGCGCCAGCAGCTTGCCGACAGGGGGCTTGAACACTGAAGCTTTCTTT,CASSLPTGGLNTEAFF